The 7 T cell receptor beta chains below come from one sample, sequenced in a study of cytomegalovirus exposure and HLA in healthy donors. Use of 60 Vbeta and 13 Jbeta primers characterized the PCR. Assay used: immunoSEQ multiplex PCR; TCRdb lists only in-frame clones, some missing. The table lists 55,000 to 80,000 clones, about 75% of them singletons. The sequencing input was PBMCs. Receptors were obtained from a woman aged 25-40 years in good health and CMV-seropositive.

This clone turned up a few times. V is TRBV5-6 and J is TRBJ1-1; TRBD1 matches 8 bases. Germline CDR1 reads SGHDT; CDR2 reads YYEEEE. CDR3 length: 14 amino acids. V lost 0 bases and J lost 6; bases outside the gene matches: 4. The CDR3: CASSLGGQGSEAFF. CDR3 DNA sequence: TGTGCCAGCAGCTTGGGCGGACAGGGTTCTGAAGCTTTCTTT.

This chain links TRBV4-3 with TRBJ2-7; a weak D match, TRBD2 (6 bases). The germline V and J ends were trimmed by 0 bases and 1 base, with 13 bases remaining between them. Germline V lookup: CDR1 LGHNA, CDR2 YSLEER. The CDR3 loop spans 16 amino acids. This chain's CDR3 is CASSQDVAGGSYEQYF. CDR3 bases: TGCGCCAGCAGCCAAGATGTGGCCGGAGGGTCCTACGAGCAGTACTTC.

The chain uses TRBV7-8 and TRBJ1-2, with 7 nucleotides matching TRBD1. The V gene end was trimmed by 0 bases and the J gene end by 3 bases; junction bases not matched to a gene: 7. Per the germline V gene, CDR1 is SGHVS and CDR2 is FQNEAQ. The CDR3 covers 16 residues. The CDR3 DNA reads TGTGCCAGCAGCTTAGCGCGCAGGGGGGAGTACTATGGCTACACCTTC. This gives the protein CASSLARRGEYYGYTF.

The rearrangement uses TRBV7-6 and TRBJ1-1, with no clear D. The CDR3 runs 13 residues. Germline lookup yields CDR1 SGHVS and CDR2 FNYEAQ. V shed 3 bases and J shed 10 bases, with 15 bases lying between them. CDR3 loop: CASSLEPKAGAFF. CDR3 bases: TGTGCCAGCAGCTTGGAGCCAAAGGCTGGAGCTTTCTTT.

CDR3 region: CASRSWTGEETQYF. The CDR3 nucleotides read TGTGCCAGCAGATCCTGGACAGGGGAAGAGACCCAGTACTTC. The rearrangement uses TRBV6-5 and TRBJ2-5, with 9 positions matching TRBD1. The CDR3 has 14 amino acids. The V gene's germline CDR1 is MNHEY and CDR2 SVGAGI. The V gene end was trimmed by 6 bases and the J gene end by 3 bases; junction bases not matched to a gene: 5.

The rearrangement links TRBV7-8 to TRBJ1-1, with 10 bases identical to TRBD1. CDR1 is SGHVS, CDR2 FQNEAQ, per germline. V was pared by 4 bases and J by 4 bases, with 12 bases of the junction left unmatched. CDR3 length: 17 amino acids. The CDR3 spells CASSSSGTGALGTEAFF. Written as DNA, the CDR3 is TGTGCCAGCAGCTCCTCCGGGACAGGGGCCCTGGGCACTGAAGCTTTCTTT.

J is TRBJ2-7 and V is TRBV18; D not certain. The CDR3 is 13 amino acids. Germline CDR1 reads KGHSH; CDR2 reads LQKENI. V was trimmed by 3 bases and J by 6 bases, leaving 12 bases between them. As DNA, the CDR3 is TGTGCCAGCTCACCCTACTCAACCGGCGAGCAGTACTTC. Residues: CASSPYSTGEQYF.